This TCR beta chain was retrieved from a study of blood T cell repertoires in COVID-19. Study context: Material from acute and convalescent COVID-19 was sourced from the United States, Italy and Spain. T cells, B-cell-depleted T cells, or PBMCs provided the cDNA or gDNA that served as material.

Trimming at V came to 0 bases and at J to 1 base, leaving 8 bases not matched to a gene. The germline V gene encodes CDR1 LGHNA and CDR2 YSLEER. There are 18 residues in the CDR3. Per the study methods: Using reference gene primer amplification, nucleated cell counts were estimated. The assay was immunoSEQ multiplex PCR, and TCRdb's table has in-frame clones only and misses some. V, J and clone size were drawn from that table, and D and trimming were deduced from the DNA. The table records about 200,000 clones, 70% to 90% of them present only once. The V and J genes are TRBV4-3 and TRBJ2-2, with TRBD2 matching 7 bases. The sample taken for sequencing was peripheral blood. The receptor comes from an elderly man with acute or convalescent COVID-19. The CDR3 nucleotides read TGCGCCAGCAGCCAAGAATGGCCTGCTAGCGGGAACACCGGGGAGCTGTTTTTT. This gives the protein CASSQEWPASGNTGELFF.